This is a list of T cell receptor beta chains from one sample in a study of CD8 T cells in Susac syndrome. Via MiXCR, TCRdb re-called the immunoSEQ multiplex PCR reads, giving one row per CDR3 protein. This table holds approximately 270,000 distinct CDR3 sequences, just over 90% found once. The sample comprised CD4+ T cells from PBMCs. These receptors all stem from a human donor with multiple sclerosis. The CDR3 runs from the conserved cysteine through the conserved F or W. Each record gives: D gene, clone size, V gene, J gene, CDR3 protein, CDR3 DNA. The D gene is left open where the match is weak. Rows may omit the clone size; those that give it use once, few, many or a size class.

D gene: NA
clone size: NA
V gene: TRBV29-1
J gene: TRBJ1-1
CDR3 protein: CSVLSLAFGTEAFF
CDR3 DNA: TGCAGCGTGTTATCCCTGGCCTTCGGAACTGAAGCTTTCTTT

D gene: TRBD1
clone size: once
V gene: TRBV7-2
J gene: TRBJ1-1
CDR3 protein: CASSLEGAGAEAFF
CDR3 DNA: TGTGCCAGCAGCTTAGAGGGGGCCGGGGCTGAAGCTTTCTTT

D gene: TRBD2
clone size: NA
V gene: TRBV19
J gene: TRBJ2-1
CDR3 protein: CASGTFNEQFF
CDR3 DNA: TGTGCGAGCGGGACGTTCAATGAGCAGTTCTTC

D gene: NA
clone size: NA
V gene: TRBV12-3/TRBV12-4
J gene: TRBJ1-1
CDR3 protein: CASSLSVRAPKGTEAFF
CDR3 DNA: TGTGCCAGCAGTTTATCCGTCAGGGCGCCCAAAGGCACTGAAGCTTTCTTT

D gene: NA
clone size: few
V gene: TRBV12-5
J gene: TRBJ1-5
CDR3 protein: CASGLYGYQPQHF
CDR3 DNA: TGTGCTAGTGGTTTGTACGGCTATCAGCCCCAGCATTTT

D gene: NA
clone size: NA
V gene: TRBV15
J gene: TRBJ1-5
CDR3 protein: CATSRDAPGPQHF
CDR3 DNA: TGTGCCACCAGCAGAGATGCCCCCGGGCCCCAGCATTTT

D gene: NA
clone size: NA
V gene: TRBV7-3
J gene: TRBJ1-6
CDR3 protein: CASSSTGLGSPLHF
CDR3 DNA: TGTGCCAGCAGCTCGACAGGCCTTGGTTCACCCCTCCACTTT

D gene: TRBD1
clone size: NA
V gene: TRBV5-5
J gene: TRBJ2-3
CDR3 protein: CASSLDRGTSTDTQYF
CDR3 DNA: TGTGCCAGCAGCTTGGACAGGGGGACTAGCACAGATACGCAGTATTTT

D gene: NA
clone size: NA
V gene: TRBV27
J gene: TRBJ2-1
CDR3 protein: CASSFLNRVPFF
CDR3 DNA: TGTGCCAGCAGTTTCCTGAATAGGGTGCCGTTCTTC

D gene: NA
clone size: NA
V gene: TRBV5-1
J gene: TRBJ1-3
CDR3 protein: CASSSGTREADTIYF
CDR3 DNA: TGCGCCAGCAGCAGCGGGACGAGGGAGGCGGACACCATATATTTT

D gene: NA
clone size: NA
V gene: TRBV19
J gene: TRBJ1-1
CDR3 protein: CASTPAGKGNTEAFF
CDR3 DNA: TGTGCCAGTACCCCAGCGGGGAAAGGGAACACTGAAGCTTTCTTT

D gene: NA
clone size: NA
V gene: TRBV19
J gene: TRBJ1-6
CDR3 protein: CASSMERITNSPLHF
CDR3 DNA: TGTGCCAGTAGTATGGAGAGGATCACCAATTCACCCCTCCACTTT

D gene: TRBD1
clone size: NA
V gene: TRBV20-1
J gene: TRBJ2-6
CDR3 protein: CSAKQGAGVQALTF
CDR3 DNA: TGCAGTGCGAAACAGGGGGCCGGCGTTCAGGCCCTGACTTTC

D gene: TRBD1
clone size: NA
V gene: TRBV20-1
J gene: TRBJ2-2
CDR3 protein: CSAPGQGRRQLFF
CDR3 DNA: TGCAGTGCCCCTGGACAGGGGCGAAGGCAGCTGTTTTTT

D gene: TRBD1
clone size: NA
V gene: TRBV5-6
J gene: TRBJ2-5
CDR3 protein: CASSPTGAVATQYF
CDR3 DNA: TGTGCCAGCAGTCCGACAGGGGCGGTCGCGACCCAGTACTTC

D gene: TRBD1
clone size: NA
V gene: TRBV18
J gene: TRBJ1-2
CDR3 protein: CASSPQGAVGYTF
CDR3 DNA: TGTGCCAGCTCACCGCAGGGGGCTGTGGGCTACACCTTC

D gene: NA
clone size: NA
V gene: TRBV5-4
J gene: TRBJ1-1
CDR3 protein: CASSLAGVDTEAFF
CDR3 DNA: TGTGCCAGCAGCTTGGCTGGGGTTGACACTGAAGCTTTCTTT

D gene: TRBD1
clone size: NA
V gene: TRBV2
J gene: TRBJ2-3
CDR3 protein: CASSPRGTTDTQYF
CDR3 DNA: TGTGCCAGCAGCCCCAGGGGGACCACAGATACGCAGTATTTT

D gene: TRBD1
clone size: NA
V gene: TRBV20-1
J gene: TRBJ1-4
CDR3 protein: CSALLNRGPTNEKLFF
CDR3 DNA: TGCAGTGCCCTGCTCAACAGGGGGCCCACTAATGAAAAACTGTTTTTT

D gene: NA
clone size: NA
V gene: TRBV3-1
J gene: TRBJ1-1
CDR3 protein: CASSQGGLQNTEAFF
CDR3 DNA: TGTGCCAGCAGCCAAGGGGGACTTCAGAACACTGAAGCTTTCTTT

D gene: NA
clone size: NA
V gene: TRBV14
J gene: TRBJ1-1
CDR3 protein: CASSQDLRTHQAFF
CDR3 DNA: TGTGCCAGCAGCCAAGATCTTAGGACTCACCAAGCTTTCTTT

D gene: NA
clone size: NA
V gene: TRBV20-1
J gene: TRBJ2-1
CDR3 protein: CSARDKAGLNEQFF
CDR3 DNA: TGCAGTGCTAGAGATAAGGCGGGCCTCAATGAGCAGTTCTTC

D gene: NA
clone size: once
V gene: TRBV29-1
J gene: TRBJ1-1
CDR3 protein: CSVDRTTGPAFF
CDR3 DNA: TGCAGCGTTGACCGCACCACAGGCCCCGCTTTCTTT

D gene: NA
clone size: NA
V gene: TRBV5-4
J gene: TRBJ2-1
CDR3 protein: CASSLIGSSEQFF
CDR3 DNA: TGTGCCAGCAGCTTGATAGGAAGTAGTGAGCAGTTCTTC

D gene: NA
clone size: once
V gene: TRBV27
J gene: TRBJ2-3
CDR3 protein: CASRGTGGTDTQYF
CDR3 DNA: TGTGCCAGCAGGGGGACCGGGGGTACAGATACGCAGTATTTT

D gene: NA
clone size: NA
V gene: TRBV7-2
J gene: TRBJ1-2
CDR3 protein: CASRFTGIYGYTF
CDR3 DNA: TGTGCCAGCAGATTCACAGGGATCTATGGCTACACCTTC

D gene: NA
clone size: once
V gene: TRBV12-3/TRBV12-4
J gene: TRBJ2-2
CDR3 protein: CASSPERTDTGELFF
CDR3 DNA: TGTGCCAGCAGTCCTGAGAGGACGGACACCGGGGAGCTGTTTTTT

D gene: NA
clone size: NA
V gene: TRBV11-3
J gene: TRBJ2-5
CDR3 protein: CASSLGGEAQETQYF
CDR3 DNA: TGTGCCAGCAGCTTAGGAGGGGAAGCACAAGAGACCCAGTACTTC

D gene: NA
clone size: once
V gene: TRBV4-1
J gene: TRBJ1-4
CDR3 protein: CASSQVVGLGEKLFF
CDR3 DNA: TGCGCCAGCAGCCAAGTGGTGGGGCTGGGAGAAAAACTGTTTTTT

D gene: TRBD1
clone size: NA
V gene: TRBV7-9
J gene: TRBJ2-1
CDR3 protein: CAAATGGHEQFF
CDR3 DNA: TGTGCCGCCGCGACAGGGGGCCATGAGCAGTTCTTC

D gene: NA
clone size: NA
V gene: TRBV6-5
J gene: TRBJ2-1
CDR3 protein: CASSYSRGRGNEQFF
CDR3 DNA: TGTGCCAGCAGTTACTCCCGGGGGCGCGGAAATGAGCAGTTCTTC

D gene: NA
clone size: NA
V gene: TRBV9
J gene: TRBJ1-1
CDR3 protein: CASSEELPSVKNTEAFF
CDR3 DNA: TGTGCCAGCAGCGAAGAACTCCCCAGCGTAAAAAACACTGAAGCTTTCTTT

D gene: TRBD1
clone size: NA
V gene: TRBV5-1
J gene: TRBJ2-4
CDR3 protein: CASSSTQGTKNIQYF
CDR3 DNA: TGCGCCAGCAGCTCTACACAGGGGACCAAAAACATTCAGTACTTC

D gene: NA
clone size: NA
V gene: TRBV12-3/TRBV12-4
J gene: TRBJ1-1
CDR3 protein: CASSIETFTEAFF
CDR3 DNA: TGTGCCAGCAGTATAGAGACATTCACTGAAGCTTTCTTT

D gene: NA
clone size: NA
V gene: TRBV7-2
J gene: TRBJ1-4
CDR3 protein: CASSPNGQGFEKLFF
CDR3 DNA: TGTGCCAGCAGCCCCAACGGGCAGGGTTTCGAAAAACTGTTTTTT